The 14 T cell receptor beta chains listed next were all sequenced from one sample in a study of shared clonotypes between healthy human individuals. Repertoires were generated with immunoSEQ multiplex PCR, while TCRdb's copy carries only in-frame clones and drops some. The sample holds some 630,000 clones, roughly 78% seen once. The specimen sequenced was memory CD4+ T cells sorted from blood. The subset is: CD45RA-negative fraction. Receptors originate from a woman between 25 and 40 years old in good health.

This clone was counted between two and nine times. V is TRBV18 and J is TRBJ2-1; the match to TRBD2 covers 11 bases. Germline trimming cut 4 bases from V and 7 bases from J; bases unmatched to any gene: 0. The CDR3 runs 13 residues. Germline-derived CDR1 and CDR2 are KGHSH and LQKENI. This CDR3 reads CASSRTSGNEQFF. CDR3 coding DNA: TGTGCCAGCTCACGGACTAGCGGGAATGAGCAGTTCTTC.

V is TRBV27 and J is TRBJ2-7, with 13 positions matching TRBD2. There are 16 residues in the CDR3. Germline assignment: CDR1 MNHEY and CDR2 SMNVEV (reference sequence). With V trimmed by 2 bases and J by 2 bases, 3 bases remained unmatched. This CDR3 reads CASSLVLAGGPYEQYF. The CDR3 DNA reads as TGTGCCAGCAGTTTAGTACTAGCGGGAGGGCCCTACGAGCAGTACTTC.

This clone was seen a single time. The CDR3, as DNA: TGTGCCAGCAGTTTGGTAATGACAGGGAACAACGAGCAGTACTTC. Its protein is CASSLVMTGNNEQYF. V and J are TRBV28 and TRBJ2-7, with TRBD1 identical over 7 bases. The CDR3 totals 15 residues. Germline V CDR1 and CDR2: MDHEN, SYDVKM. J was trimmed by 5 bases and V by 3 bases; bases with no gene match: 10.

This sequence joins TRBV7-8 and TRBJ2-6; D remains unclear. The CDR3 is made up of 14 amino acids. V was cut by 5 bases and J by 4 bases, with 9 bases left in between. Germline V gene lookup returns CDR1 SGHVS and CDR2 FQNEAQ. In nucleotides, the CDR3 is TGTGCCAGCAGCCTGTCTCTGGGGGCCAACGTCCTGACTTTC. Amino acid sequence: CASSLSLGANVLTF.

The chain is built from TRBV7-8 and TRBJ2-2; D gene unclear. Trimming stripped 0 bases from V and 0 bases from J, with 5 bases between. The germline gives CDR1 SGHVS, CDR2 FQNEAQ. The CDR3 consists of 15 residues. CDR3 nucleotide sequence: TGTGCCAGCAGCTTAGCAAGTGCGAACACCGGGGAGCTGTTTTTT. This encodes CASSLASANTGELFF.

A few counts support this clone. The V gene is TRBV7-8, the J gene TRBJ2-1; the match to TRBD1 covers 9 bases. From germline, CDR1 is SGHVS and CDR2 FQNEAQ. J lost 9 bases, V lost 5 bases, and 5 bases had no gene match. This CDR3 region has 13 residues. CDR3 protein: CASSRDRAAEQFF. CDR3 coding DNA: TGTGCCAGCAGCCGGGACAGGGCCGCTGAGCAGTTCTTC. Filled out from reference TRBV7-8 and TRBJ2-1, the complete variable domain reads GAGVSQSPRYKVAKRGQDVALRCDPISGHVSLFWYQQALGQGPEFLTYFQNEAQLDKSGLPSDRFFAERPEGSVSTLKIQRTQQEDSAVYLCASSRDRAAEQFFGPGTRLTVL.

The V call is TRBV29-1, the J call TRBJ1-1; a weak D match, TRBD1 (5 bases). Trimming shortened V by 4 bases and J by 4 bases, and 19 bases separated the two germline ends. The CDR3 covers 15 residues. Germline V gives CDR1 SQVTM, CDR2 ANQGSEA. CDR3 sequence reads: CSVVGADDGGTEAFF. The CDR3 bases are TGCAGCGTTGTTGGGGCGGATGACGGGGGCACTGAAGCTTTCTTT.

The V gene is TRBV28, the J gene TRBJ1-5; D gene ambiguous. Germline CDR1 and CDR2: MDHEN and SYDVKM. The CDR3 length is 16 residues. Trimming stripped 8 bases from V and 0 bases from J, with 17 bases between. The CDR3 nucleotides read TGTGCCAGCTCGGCTGACTCTTCTTATAGCAATCAGCCCCAGCATTTT. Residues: CASSADSSYSNQPQHF.

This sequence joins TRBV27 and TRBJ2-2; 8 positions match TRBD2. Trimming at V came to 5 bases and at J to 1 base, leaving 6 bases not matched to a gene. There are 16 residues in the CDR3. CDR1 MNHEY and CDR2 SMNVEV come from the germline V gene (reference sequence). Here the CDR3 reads CASSPLTSVNTGELFF. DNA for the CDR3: TGTGCCAGCAGTCCACTGACTAGCGTGAACACCGGGGAGCTGTTTTTT.

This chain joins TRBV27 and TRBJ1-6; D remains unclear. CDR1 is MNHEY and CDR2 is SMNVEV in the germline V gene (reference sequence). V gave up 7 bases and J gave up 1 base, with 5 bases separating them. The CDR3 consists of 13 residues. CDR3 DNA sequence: TGTGCCAGCACGGAGTCCTATAATTCACCCCTCCACTTT. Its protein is CASTESYNSPLHF.

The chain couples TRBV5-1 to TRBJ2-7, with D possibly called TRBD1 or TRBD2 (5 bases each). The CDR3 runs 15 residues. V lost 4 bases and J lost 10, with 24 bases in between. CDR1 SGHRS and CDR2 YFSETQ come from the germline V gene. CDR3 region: CASSPGREGIGEQYF. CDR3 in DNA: TGCGCCAGCAGCCCCGGTCGTGAGGGGATCGGTGAACAGTACTTC.

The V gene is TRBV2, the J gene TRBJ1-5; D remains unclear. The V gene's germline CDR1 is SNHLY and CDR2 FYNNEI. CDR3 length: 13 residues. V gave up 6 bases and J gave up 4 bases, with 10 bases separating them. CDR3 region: CASSSRPNQPQHF. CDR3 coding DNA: TGTGCCAGCAGCTCTCGACCTAATCAGCCCCAGCATTTT.

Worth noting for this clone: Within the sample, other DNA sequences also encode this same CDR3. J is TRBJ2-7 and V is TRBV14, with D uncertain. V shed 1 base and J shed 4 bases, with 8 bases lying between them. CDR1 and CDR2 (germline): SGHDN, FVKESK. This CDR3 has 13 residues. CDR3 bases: TGTGCCAGCAGCCAAGGAAATAGTTACGAGCAGTACTTC. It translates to CASSQGNSYEQYF.

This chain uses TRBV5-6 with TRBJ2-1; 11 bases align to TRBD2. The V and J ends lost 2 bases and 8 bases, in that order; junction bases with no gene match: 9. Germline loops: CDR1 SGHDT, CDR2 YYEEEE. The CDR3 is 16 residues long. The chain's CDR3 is CASSLRFSGRVDEQFF. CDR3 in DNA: TGTGCCAGCAGCTTAAGATTTAGCGGGAGGGTGGATGAGCAGTTCTTC.